This T cell receptor beta chain came from a study of graft-versus-host responses after intestinal transplantation. Study-wide context: Induction with anti-thymocyte globulin, then tacrolimus and steroids for roughly 3 years, was given to all recipients. Overall study results and limits: Researchers found GvH clones in recipient marrow, and some showed up first in ileum or blood. Declining HvG levels early post-transplant were linked to peak circulating GvH clone levels. Where graft-donor T cell macrochimerism was present, patients had high graft-versus-host to host-versus-graft clonal ratios in allografts.

TCRdb keeps only in-frame clones here, not all; method: immunoSEQ multiplex PCR. The sample lists 90,000 to 150,000 clones, 80% to 95% seen once, with roughly 0.12% in the top ten. About this clone: Its matching antigen is unknown.

Trimming at V came to 5 bases and at J to 4 bases, leaving 6 bases not matched to a gene. Germline-derived CDR1 and CDR2 are SNHLY and FYNNEI. CDR3 length equals 14 residues. J is TRBJ2-5 and V is TRBV2; 8 nucleotides line up with TRBD1. This sequence was found in a human donor who received an intestinal transplant. The starting material was unstimulated CD4+ T cells sorted from spleen or lymph node cells, obtained before intestinal transplant. CDR3: CASSFGQGGETQYF. The CDR3 coding sequence is TGTGCCAGCAGTTTTGGACAGGGAGGAGAGACCCAGTACTTC.